This is a list of T cell receptor beta chains from one sample in a study of cytomegalovirus exposure and HLA in healthy donors. Sequencing was performed with immunoSEQ multiplex PCR; in TCRdb, only in-frame clones are kept and a portion is missing. The top ten hold less than 2% of the sample, which has approximately 160,000 clones, 70% to 80% seen once. Sequences were obtained from PBMCs. Every receptor here comes from a man aged 35-49 years in good health and CMV-seronegative. The CDR3 runs from the conserved cysteine through the conserved F or W. The D gene is left open where the match is weak. The size entry is marked missing in some rows and otherwise reads once, few, many or a size class.

size	length	V	D	J	DNA	CDR3
-	13	TRBV7-9	-	TRBJ2-7	TGTGCCAGCAGCCTCGACATACTCTACGAGCAGTACTTC	CASSLDILYEQYF
-	13	TRBV2	-	TRBJ1-5	TGTGCCAGCACCGGGGATAGCAATCAGCCCCAGCATTTT	CASTGDSNQPQHF
-	14	TRBV29-1	TRBD1	TRBJ1-1	TGCAGCGCTGGGACAGGGGCCATGAACACTGAAGCTTTCTTT	CSAGTGAMNTEAFF
-	15	TRBV28	TRBD1	TRBJ1-1	TGTGCCAGCAGTTCACTCGGGACAGGGGGCGCAGGAGCTTTCTTT	CASSSLGTGGAGAFF
once	15	TRBV7-6	TRBD2	TRBJ2-1	TGTGCCAGCAGCACCTTGGGTCTAGCGGACAATGAGCAGTTCTTC	CASSTLGLADNEQFF
few	14	TRBV19	TRBD1	TRBJ1-2	TGTGCCAGTGCCCGGGACAGAGATAACTATGGCTACACCTTC	CASARDRDNYGYTF
-	14	TRBV27	TRBD2	TRBJ2-1	TGTGCCAGCAGTTCTCCGGGACTAGCGGGTGAGCAGTTCTTC	CASSSPGLAGEQFF
-	15	TRBV7-3	TRBD1	TRBJ1-2	TGTGCCAGCAGCTTACACAGGGGTCCGAACTATGGCTACACCTTC	CASSLHRGPNYGYTF
-	15	TRBV18	-	TRBJ1-5	TGTGCCAGCTCACGGAGCCGGTTTAGCAATCAGCCCCAGCATTTT	CASSRSRFSNQPQHF
once	15	TRBV7-9	-	TRBJ2-1	TGTTCCAGCAGCTTAATCGGGAGCTCCTACAATGAGCAGTTCTTC	CSSSLIGSSYNEQFF
-	11	TRBV27	-	TRBJ2-2	TGTGCCAGCAGGAGCTGGGGGGAGCTGTTTTTT	CASRSWGELFF
-	16	TRBV7-9	TRBD1	TRBJ2-4	TGTGCCAGCAGCCTTACCGGGACAGGGGTCCCAAACATTCAGTACTTC	CASSLTGTGVPNIQYF
-	13	TRBV5-4	-	TRBJ1-4	TGTGCCAGCAGCGCACAGCAGAATGAAAAATTGTTTTTT	CASSAQQNEKLFF
-	13	TRBV6-1	TRBD1	TRBJ1-1	TGTGCCAGCAGGGGGACAGGGGGCTATGAAGCTTTCTTT	CASRGTGGYEAFF
-	12	TRBV2	TRBD1	TRBJ1-1	TGTGCCAGCAGCCTCAAGGGGGCAGAAGCTTTCTTT	CASSLKGAEAFF
-	15	TRBV7-2	-	TRBJ2-5	TGTGCCAGCAGCTTAGGTCGGGGACTCCAAGAGACCCAGTACTTC	CASSLGRGLQETQYF
-	14	TRBV28	-	TRBJ1-6	TGTGCCAGCAGGAGTGGGGAGGGCGAAGCACCCCTCCACTTT	CASRSGEGEAPLHF
-	17	TRBV9	TRBD1	TRBJ1-3	TGTGCCAGCAGCGGAATGGGTACAGGGGGGACTGGAAACACCATATATTTT	CASSGMGTGGTGNTIYF
-	18	TRBV6-1	TRBD1	TRBJ2-1	TGTGCCAGCAGTGAAGGAGTTCCGGGACAGGGGGACCTCTCGGGGCAGTTCTTC	CASSEGVPGQGDLSGQFF
-	14	TRBV13	-	TRBJ1-2	TGTGCCAGCAGCTTCCGGGGGGCTAACTATGGCTACACCTTC	CASSFRGANYGYTF
-	17	TRBV7-8	TRBD1	TRBJ2-6	TGTGCCAGCAGTATACAGGGGGCTGAGGCTGGGGCCAACGTCCTGACTTTC	CASSIQGAEAGANVLTF
few	14	TRBV5-1	TRBD1	TRBJ2-3	TGCGCCAGCAGCTTCGGACAGGGGGCAGATACGCAGTATTTT	CASSFGQGADTQYF
-	16	TRBV6-6	TRBD2	TRBJ2-3	TGTGCCAGCAGCTCCGTCGAGGCGGGAGAAGCAGATACGCAGTATTTT	CASSSVEAGEADTQYF
-	16	TRBV7-2	-	TRBJ1-1	TGTGCCAGCAGCACCCTTGGGGCAGGTCTGATCTCTGAAGCTTTCTTT	CASSTLGAGLISEAFF
-	16	TRBV7-9	TRBD1	TRBJ1-3	TGTGCCAGCAGCATCCGGGACAGGGTCTCTGGAAACACCATATATTTT	CASSIRDRVSGNTIYF
medium-sized	15	TRBV9	TRBD1	TRBJ1-1	TGTGCCAGCAGCGTAGCATACAGGGGAAGTACTGAAGCTTTCTTT	CASSVAYRGSTEAFF
-	16	TRBV7-9	TRBD1	TRBJ1-1	TGTGCCAGCAGCCACGGGGCCAGGGGGATGGACACTGAAGCTTTCTTT	CASSHGARGMDTEAFF
-	14	TRBV12-2	-	TRBJ1-2	TGTGCAAGTCGCTCCAAACGGTGGAACTATGGCTACACCTTC	CASRSKRWNYGYTF
few	13	TRBV7-9	-	TRBJ1-1	TGTGCCAGCAGCTTGGCGGGGAACACTGAAGCTTTCTTT	CASSLAGNTEAFF
-	15	TRBV7-9	-	TRBJ1-5	TGTGCCAGCACTAATTCACAGGGTCGAAATCAGCCCCAGCATTTT	CASTNSQGRNQPQHF
-	11	TRBV27	-	TRBJ1-2	TGTGCCAGCAGGGACTGGGGTGGCTACACCTTC	CASRDWGGYTF
-	17	TRBV4-1	TRBD2	TRBJ2-1	TGCGCCAGCAGCCCTGTAGCTAGCGGGGTTACCTACAATGAGCAGTTCTTC	CASSPVASGVTYNEQFF
-	13	TRBV6-5	TRBD2	TRBJ2-1	TGTGCCAGTACGACTAGCTCCCACAATGAGCAGTTCTTC	CASTTSSHNEQFF
once	17	TRBV11-2	-	TRBJ2-3	TGTGCCAGCAGCTTAGAACGCCTAGCGACGCTCACAGATACGCAGTATTTT	CASSLERLATLTDTQYF
once	13	TRBV6-6	-	TRBJ1-2	TGTGCCAGCAGTTACTCGGGCCCCCCCATCGACACCTTC	CASSYSGPPIDTF
-	18	TRBV7-2	TRBD2	TRBJ2-3	TGTGCCAGCAGCTTAGAGGTCCTAGCGGGAGTTAACACAGATACGCAGTATTTT	CASSLEVLAGVNTDTQYF
-	17	TRBV5-4	-	TRBJ1-3	TGTGCCAGCAGCCTTGGAACAGCCGGATCCTCTGGAAACACCATATATTTT	CASSLGTAGSSGNTIYF
-	13	TRBV19	TRBD1	TRBJ1-5	TGTGCCAGTACGGTAGGGGGCTACCAGCCCCAGCATTTT	CASTVGGYQPQHF
-	12	TRBV7-3	-	TRBJ2-3	TGTGCCAGCAGCTCCTCCACAGATACGCAGTATTTT	CASSSSTDTQYF
few	18	TRBV11-3	-	TRBJ2-3	TGTGCCAGCAGCCCAGGGGGCCGACTAGCCGGAGCGGCAGATACGCAGTATTTT	CASSPGGRLAGAADTQYF
-	15	TRBV7-9	TRBD1	TRBJ2-7	TGTGCCAGCAGCGACACCGGGACAGGGTTGGACGAGCAGTACTTC	CASSDTGTGLDEQYF
-	15	TRBV7-6	TRBD2	TRBJ2-3	TGTGCCAGCAGCTTAGTAGCGGGAGGGACAGATACGCAGTATTTT	CASSLVAGGTDTQYF